These T cell receptor beta chains were read from a single sample in a study of immune evolution from preneoplasia to lung adenocarcinoma. TCRdb keeps only in-frame clones here, not all; method: immunoSEQ multiplex PCR. The sample has 9,500 to 10,000 clones, about four fifths seen once. Sequenced: FFPE minimally invasive lung adenocarcinoma tissue. All receptors come from a person between 65 and 80 years old with lung adenocarcinoma. Some clones in this sample may be carry-over from other donors' samples. Both conserved end residues are part of each CDR3. D genes are given only for firm matches. Some rows have no size entry. The others give once, few or many, or a class for an expanded clone.

d_call: TRBD2; clone_size: -; j_call: TRBJ2-3; cdr3_length: 15; v_call: TRBV7-3; cdr3_aa: CASSLSGGPTDTQYF; cdr3_nt: TGTGCCAGCAGCTTGAGCGGGGGACCCACAGATACGCAGTATTTT
d_call: TRBD1; clone_size: -; j_call: TRBJ2-3; cdr3_length: 15; v_call: TRBV18; cdr3_aa: CASSQRTGEEVTQYF; cdr3_nt: TGTGCCAGCTCCCAGAGGACAGGGGAGGAGGTTACGCAGTATTTT
d_call: -; clone_size: -; j_call: TRBJ2-1; cdr3_length: 15; v_call: TRBV11-2; cdr3_aa: CASSFYLSPYNEQFF; cdr3_nt: TGTGCCAGCAGCTTCTACTTATCCCCCTACAATGAGCAGTTCTTC
d_call: -; clone_size: -; j_call: TRBJ1-5; cdr3_length: 13; v_call: TRBV2; cdr3_aa: CASTRGNDQPQHF; cdr3_nt: TGTGCCAGCACAAGGGGTAACGATCAGCCCCAGCATTTT
d_call: TRBD1; clone_size: -; j_call: TRBJ2-1; cdr3_length: 14; v_call: TRBV6-1; cdr3_aa: CAIQTGGAANEQFF; cdr3_nt: TGTGCCATTCAAACAGGGGGCGCTGCCAATGAGCAGTTCTTC
d_call: -; clone_size: -; j_call: TRBJ1-5; cdr3_length: 14; v_call: TRBV4-1; cdr3_aa: CASSHTGSNQPQHF; cdr3_nt: TGCGCCAGCAGCCATACAGGGAGCAATCAGCCCCAGCATTTT
d_call: TRBD1; clone_size: once; j_call: TRBJ2-3; cdr3_length: 13; v_call: TRBV2; cdr3_aa: CASRRQGTDTQYF; cdr3_nt: TGTGCCAGCAGAAGACAGGGTACAGATACGCAGTATTTT
d_call: -; clone_size: -; j_call: TRBJ2-7; cdr3_length: 13; v_call: TRBV2; cdr3_aa: CASSDPVSYEQYF; cdr3_nt: TGTGCCAGCAGTGATCCCGTCTCCTACGAGCAGTACTTC
d_call: TRBD1; clone_size: -; j_call: TRBJ1-5; cdr3_length: 17; v_call: TRBV9; cdr3_aa: CASSPLDRDYSNQPQHF; cdr3_nt: TGTGCCAGCAGCCCACTCGACAGGGACTATAGCAATCAGCCCCAGCATTTT
d_call: -; clone_size: few; j_call: TRBJ2-1; cdr3_length: 15; v_call: TRBV14; cdr3_aa: CASSPDLLPGNEQFF; cdr3_nt: TGTGCCAGCAGCCCGGACCTACTCCCGGGAAATGAGCAGTTCTTC
d_call: -; clone_size: -; j_call: TRBJ2-6; cdr3_length: 15; v_call: TRBV18; cdr3_aa: CASSPQDSGANVLTF; cdr3_nt: TGTGCCAGCTCACCACAGGACTCTGGGGCCAACGTCCTGACTTTC
d_call: TRBD2; clone_size: -; j_call: TRBJ2-7; cdr3_length: 14; v_call: TRBV2; cdr3_aa: CASKGTSGRSEQYF; cdr3_nt: TGTGCCAGCAAAGGTACTAGCGGGCGGAGCGAGCAGTACTTC
d_call: -; clone_size: -; j_call: TRBJ1-2; cdr3_length: 12; v_call: TRBV7-9; cdr3_aa: CASTYRSYGYTF; cdr3_nt: TGTGCCAGTACCTACAGATCCTATGGCTACACCTTC
d_call: TRBD1; clone_size: -; j_call: TRBJ2-7; cdr3_length: 15; v_call: TRBV7-9; cdr3_aa: CASSTGTGGSGEQYF; cdr3_nt: TGTGCCAGCAGCACGGGGACAGGGGGGTCAGGAGAGCAGTACTTC
d_call: TRBD2; clone_size: -; j_call: TRBJ2-2; cdr3_length: 15; v_call: TRBV11-3; cdr3_aa: CASSPGLAGTGELFF; cdr3_nt: TGTGCCAGCAGCCCGGGACTAGCGGGAACCGGGGAGCTGTTTTTT
d_call: -; clone_size: -; j_call: TRBJ2-7; cdr3_length: 13; v_call: TRBV29-1; cdr3_aa: CSVTLGGTYEQYF; cdr3_nt: TGCAGCGTCACATTAGGAGGGACCTACGAGCAGTACTTC
d_call: -; clone_size: -; j_call: TRBJ2-1; cdr3_length: 15; v_call: TRBV12-5; cdr3_aa: CASGSGGTIYNEQFF; cdr3_nt: TGTGCTAGTGGTTCGGGCGGGACGATCTACAATGAGCAGTTCTTC
d_call: -; clone_size: -; j_call: TRBJ1-1; cdr3_length: 15; v_call: TRBV10-3; cdr3_aa: CAISDWGQGYTEAFF; cdr3_nt: TGTGCCATCAGTGATTGGGGCCAGGGGTACACTGAAGCTTTCTTT
d_call: -; clone_size: -; j_call: TRBJ2-1; cdr3_length: 13; v_call: TRBV13; cdr3_aa: CASSLVAGSEQFF; cdr3_nt: TGTGCCAGCAGCTTAGTGGCGGGGAGTGAGCAGTTCTTC
d_call: -; clone_size: -; j_call: TRBJ1-1; cdr3_length: 13; v_call: TRBV6-4; cdr3_aa: CASSLGGNTEAFF; cdr3_nt: TGTGCCAGCAGCCTCGGCGGGAACACTGAAGCTTTCTTT
d_call: -; clone_size: -; j_call: TRBJ1-6; cdr3_length: 14; v_call: TRBV5-1; cdr3_aa: CASSTGKANSPLHF; cdr3_nt: TGCGCCAGCAGCACAGGGAAGGCTAATTCACCCCTCCACTTT
d_call: -; clone_size: -; j_call: TRBJ2-5; cdr3_length: 13; v_call: TRBV4-1; cdr3_aa: CASSQEEGATQYF; cdr3_nt: TGCGCCAGCAGCCAAGAGGAGGGGGCGACCCAGTACTTC